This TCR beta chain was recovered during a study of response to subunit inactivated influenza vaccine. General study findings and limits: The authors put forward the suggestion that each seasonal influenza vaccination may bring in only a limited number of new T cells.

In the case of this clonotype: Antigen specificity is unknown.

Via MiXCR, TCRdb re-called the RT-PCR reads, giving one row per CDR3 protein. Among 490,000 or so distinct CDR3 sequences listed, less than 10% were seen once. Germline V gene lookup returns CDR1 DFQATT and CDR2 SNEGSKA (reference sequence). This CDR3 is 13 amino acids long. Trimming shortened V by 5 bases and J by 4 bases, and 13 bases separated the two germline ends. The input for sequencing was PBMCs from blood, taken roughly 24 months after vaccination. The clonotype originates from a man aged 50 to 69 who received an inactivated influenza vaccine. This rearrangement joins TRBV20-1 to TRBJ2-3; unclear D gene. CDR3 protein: CSAPEGYADTQYF. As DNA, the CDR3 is TGCAGTGCTCCCGAAGGGTACGCAGATACGCAGTATTTT.